The rows below give T cell receptor beta chains drawn from one sample of a study of blood T cell repertoires in COVID-19. Here immunoSEQ multiplex PCR was the method, and the copy in TCRdb shows in-frame clones only, minus some. The data show roughly 150,000 clones, approximately 73% seen once. Sequenced: peripheral blood. The receptors come from a woman of 80 years or more with acute or convalescent COVID-19. CDR3s include the opening cysteine and the closing phenylalanine or tryptophan. The D gene is left open where the match is weak. Only part of the rows carry a size: once, few, many, or a class if the clone is expanded.

clone size: .
D gene: .
J gene: TRBJ1-4
V gene: TRBV9
CDR3 protein: CASSVEAEFEKLFF
CDR3 DNA: TGTGCCAGCAGCGTGGAGGCAGAGTTTGAAAAACTGTTTTTT

clone size: .
D gene: TRBD1
J gene: TRBJ1-6
V gene: TRBV27
CDR3 protein: CASRGTGFSPLHF
CDR3 DNA: TGTGCCAGCAGAGGGACAGGGTTCTCACCCCTCCACTTT

clone size: .
D gene: TRBD2
J gene: TRBJ2-2
V gene: TRBV28
CDR3 protein: CASSLWGLAGGFTGELFF
CDR3 DNA: TGTGCCAGCAGTTTATGGGGACTAGCGGGAGGCTTCACCGGGGAGCTGTTTTTT

clone size: few
D gene: TRBD1
J gene: TRBJ1-4
V gene: TRBV6-5
CDR3 protein: CASSYPRQGAVEKLFF
CDR3 DNA: TGTGCCAGCAGTTACCCGAGACAGGGGGCGGTTGAAAAACTGTTTTTT

clone size: .
D gene: TRBD2
J gene: TRBJ2-1
V gene: TRBV5-1
CDR3 protein: CASSLAPTSGNNEQFF
CDR3 DNA: TGCGCCAGCAGCTTGGCCCCGACTAGCGGCAACAATGAGCAGTTCTTC

clone size: .
D gene: TRBD1
J gene: TRBJ1-2
V gene: TRBV18
CDR3 protein: CASSQSRGTYGYTF
CDR3 DNA: TGTGCCAGCTCGCAGAGCAGGGGGACCTATGGCTACACCTTC

clone size: few
D gene: TRBD1
J gene: TRBJ1-2
V gene: TRBV25-1
CDR3 protein: CASSAPGTGEFGYTF
CDR3 DNA: TGTGCCAGCAGTGCCCCCGGGACAGGGGAATTCGGCTACACCTTC

clone size: .
D gene: .
J gene: TRBJ1-6
V gene: TRBV10-1
CDR3 protein: CASRRQEYSPLHF
CDR3 DNA: TGCGCCAGCAGACGACAGGAGTATTCACCCCTCCACTTT

clone size: few
D gene: TRBD2
J gene: TRBJ2-7
V gene: TRBV5-1
CDR3 protein: CASSLGTSGWYEQYF
CDR3 DNA: TGCGCCAGCAGCTTGGGGACTAGCGGATGGTACGAGCAGTACTTC

clone size: few
D gene: TRBD2
J gene: TRBJ2-3
V gene: TRBV5-5
CDR3 protein: CASSREGTQGTDTQYF
CDR3 DNA: TGTGCCAGCAGCCGGGAGGGGACACAGGGCACAGATACGCAGTATTTT

clone size: few
D gene: TRBD1
J gene: TRBJ1-1
V gene: TRBV6-5
CDR3 protein: CASSKPGQGIWAAFF
CDR3 DNA: TGTGCCAGCAGTAAGCCGGGACAGGGTATTTGGGCAGCTTTCTTT

clone size: .
D gene: .
J gene: TRBJ1-1
V gene: TRBV7-3
CDR3 protein: CASSRYATGKGTEAFF
CDR3 DNA: TGTGCCAGCAGCCGATACGCAACAGGGAAAGGGACTGAAGCTTTCTTT

clone size: .
D gene: TRBD2
J gene: TRBJ2-6
V gene: TRBV3-1/TRBV3-2
CDR3 protein: CASSHGGTSGANVLTF
CDR3 DNA: TGTGCCAGCAGCCACGGGGGGACCTCTGGGGCCAACGTCCTGACTTTC

clone size: .
D gene: TRBD1
J gene: TRBJ1-4
V gene: TRBV19
CDR3 protein: CASRKTGVDNEKLFF
CDR3 DNA: TGTGCCAGTAGGAAAACAGGGGTCGACAATGAAAAACTGTTTTTT

clone size: .
D gene: TRBD1
J gene: TRBJ1-4
V gene: TRBV2
CDR3 protein: CASSSQGQADEKLFF
CDR3 DNA: TGTGCCAGCAGCTCACAAGGACAGGCTGATGAAAAACTGTTTTTT

clone size: once
D gene: .
J gene: TRBJ1-4
V gene: TRBV18
CDR3 protein: CASSPQGPSNEKLFF
CDR3 DNA: TGTGCCAGCTCACCTCAGGGGCCCTCTAATGAAAAACTGTTTTTT

clone size: once
D gene: TRBD1
J gene: TRBJ1-2
V gene: TRBV5-6
CDR3 protein: CASSFGTGGYGYTF
CDR3 DNA: TGTGCCAGCAGCTTCGGGACAGGGGGGTATGGCTACACCTTC

clone size: .
D gene: .
J gene: TRBJ1-5
V gene: TRBV24-1
CDR3 protein: CATSDLHGLKHF
CDR3 DNA: TGTGCCACCAGTGATTTGCACGGTCTGAAGCATTTT

clone size: .
D gene: .
J gene: TRBJ2-5
V gene: TRBV2
CDR3 protein: CASSVTTQGRETQYF
CDR3 DNA: TGTGCCAGCAGTGTTACCACCCAGGGTCGGGAGACCCAGTACTTC

clone size: .
D gene: .
J gene: TRBJ1-1
V gene: TRBV18
CDR3 protein: CASSPYSSRQNTEAFF
CDR3 DNA: TGTGCCAGCTCACCGTATAGTAGTCGCCAGAACACTGAAGCTTTCTTT

clone size: once
D gene: TRBD1
J gene: TRBJ1-2
V gene: TRBV9
CDR3 protein: CASSVETGYYGYTF
CDR3 DNA: TGTGCCAGCAGCGTAGAGACAGGGTACTATGGCTACACCTTC

clone size: once
D gene: TRBD2
J gene: TRBJ2-7
V gene: TRBV7-9
CDR3 protein: CASSTRLAGNYEQYF
CDR3 DNA: TGTGCCAGCAGCACCCGACTAGCGGGGAACTACGAGCAGTACTTC

clone size: .
D gene: .
J gene: TRBJ1-2
V gene: TRBV10-3
CDR3 protein: CAISESWSNYGYTF
CDR3 DNA: TGTGCCATCAGTGAGTCTTGGAGTAACTATGGCTACACCTTC

clone size: once
D gene: .
J gene: TRBJ1-1
V gene: TRBV29-1
CDR3 protein: CSVVSGTGTEAFF
CDR3 DNA: TGCAGCGTTGTCTCCGGAACAGGGACTGAAGCTTTCTTT

clone size: .
D gene: .
J gene: TRBJ1-5
V gene: TRBV7-2
CDR3 protein: CASSFSGRGNNQPQHF
CDR3 DNA: TGTGCCAGCAGCTTTTCCGGCCGGGGGAACAATCAGCCCCAGCATTTT

clone size: .
D gene: .
J gene: TRBJ1-1
V gene: TRBV18
CDR3 protein: CASSPSVVDTEAFF
CDR3 DNA: TGTGCCAGCTCACCATCGGTTGTGGACACTGAAGCTTTCTTT